Listed below are T cell receptor beta chains from one sample, sequenced in a study of blood T cell repertoires in COVID-19. Sequencing used immunoSEQ multiplex PCR; TCRdb keeps in-frame clones, though not all of them. This table holds some 370,000 clones, roughly four fifths found once. The material sequenced was PBMCs or T cells enriched from blood (not recorded which). The receptors stem from a woman between 45 and 65 years old who had recovered from COVID-19. Each CDR3 is given with its conserved first and last residue. D genes are given only for firm matches. Clone size is stated in some rows and not others, as once, few, many or a class when expanded.

>TRBV11-1|-|TRBD2|TRBJ2-3
TGTGCCAGCAGCTTCCATAGCGGGGGCACAGATACGCAGTATTTT
CASSFHSGGTDTQYF
>TRBV19|-|TRBD1|TRBJ1-2
TGTGCCAGTGAGGACAGGGCATACTATGGCTACACCTTC
CASEDRAYYGYTF
>TRBV3-1/TRBV3-2|-|TRBD1|TRBJ1-1
TGTGCCAGCAGCCAAGCCGGGACAGGGGTTGTGGCTTTCTTT
CASSQAGTGVVAFF
>TRBV2|few|TRBD1|TRBJ1-1
TGTGCCAGCCGGGACAGGGCATTTGTGGCTGAAGCTTTCTTT
CASRDRAFVAEAFF
>TRBV4-2|-|-|TRBJ2-3
TGTGCCAGCAGCCAAGATAGAACAGATACGCAGTATTTT
CASSQDRTDTQYF
>TRBV7-3|-|TRBD2|TRBJ2-3
TGTGCCAGCAGCTCAATAGCGGGAGGTCCGGCAGATACGCAGTATTTT
CASSSIAGGPADTQYF
>TRBV6-2/TRBV6-3|once|-|TRBJ2-1
TGTGCCAGCAGTTACTCCCCTAATGAGCAGTTCTTC
CASSYSPNEQFF
>TRBV7-3|-|TRBD1|TRBJ1-1
TGTGCCAGCAGCTTCACAGGGGGCACTGAAGCTTTCTTT
CASSFTGGTEAFF
>TRBV28|-|-|TRBJ2-7
TGTGCCAGCAGTTCTGCGCCCCTTTCTCTCGAGCAGTACTTC
CASSSAPLSLEQYF
>TRBV30|once|TRBD1|TRBJ1-2
TGTGCCTCATACTTGGACAGGCCCTCCCATGGCTACACCTTC
CASYLDRPSHGYTF
>TRBV18|-|TRBD1|TRBJ2-2
TGTGCCAGCTCACCAGGACAGGGAAACACCGGGGAGCTGTTTTTT
CASSPGQGNTGELFF
>TRBV3-1/TRBV3-2|-|TRBD1|TRBJ1-2
TGTGCCAGCAGCCAAGATATATTGAGGACAGGGAACGGCTACACCTTC
CASSQDILRTGNGYTF
>TRBV7-2|-|TRBD1|TRBJ2-5
TGTGCCAGCAGCCATCAGGGGGCCCAAGAGACCCAGTACTTC
CASSHQGAQETQYF
>TRBV2|many|-|TRBJ2-1
TGTGCCAGCAGAGACAGGACCGGCTACAATGAGCAGTTCTTC
CASRDRTGYNEQFF
>TRBV7-9|-|-|TRBJ2-7
TGTGCCAGCAGCTTAGTGGGCGGGATATACTCCTACGAGCAGTACTTC
CASSLVGGIYSYEQYF
>TRBV28|-|-|TRBJ1-2
TGTGCCAGCAGTTTAGATCTTGCGCAGGGGCGTCGGGATGATGATGGCTACACCTTC
CASSLDLAQGRRDDDGYTF
>TRBV19|-|TRBD1|TRBJ1-1
TGTGCCAGTAGTATAGCGCCGGGACAGGGGGCTTCGGGGAACACTGAAGCTTTCTTT
CASSIAPGQGASGNTEAFF
>TRBV10-3|once|TRBD1|TRBJ1-6
TGTGCCATCAGGGGACAGGGAGACACCTCACCCCTCCACTTT
CAIRGQGDTSPLHF
>TRBV4-2|-|-|TRBJ1-1
TGTGCCAGCAGCCAAGATCATTACAGGATGAACACTGAAGCTTTCTTT
CASSQDHYRMNTEAFF
>TRBV19|-|-|TRBJ1-1
TGTGCCAGTAGACGCGGAGGCCGCAGCCTGCGGGACACTGAAGCTTTCTTT
CASRRGGRSLRDTEAFF
>TRBV5-1|-|TRBD1|TRBJ1-1
TGCGCCAGCAGCTTCTCAGACAGGGGAAACACTGAAGCTTTCTTT
CASSFSDRGNTEAFF
>TRBV5-1|-|TRBD2|TRBJ2-7
TGCGCCAGCAGCCGGGTACTAGCGGGAGCATACGAGCAGTACTTC
CASSRVLAGAYEQYF
>TRBV30|-|TRBD1|TRBJ2-7
TGTGCCTGGAGTGTAGGGACAGAGTACGAGCAGTACTTC
CAWSVGTEYEQYF
>TRBV9|once|-|TRBJ2-1
TGTGCCAGCAGCGTAGAGATTCCGGGTAGCAGTCAATGGAATGAGCAGTTCTTC
CASSVEIPGSSQWNEQFF
>TRBV3-1/TRBV3-2|-|TRBD1|TRBJ1-3
TGTGCCAGCAGCGGGACAGGGGGCGCCGCCGGAAACACCATATATTTT
CASSGTGGAAGNTIYF
>TRBV30|-|TRBD1|TRBJ1-3
TGTGCCTGGAGTCAGGGGGGAACAGATGGAAACACCATATATTTT
CAWSQGGTDGNTIYF
>TRBV3-1/TRBV3-2|-|-|TRBJ1-5
TGTGCCAGCAGCCAAGGGGGCGTCAATCAGCCCCAGCATTTT
CASSQGGVNQPQHF
>TRBV7-2|once|-|TRBJ1-2
TGTGCCAGCAGCTTGTCTTTCGGCAGGGACTATGGCTACACCTTC
CASSLSFGRDYGYTF
>TRBV7-2|-|-|TRBJ1-5
TGTGCCAGCAGCTCCTACAGGATTGATCAGCCCCAGCATTTT
CASSSYRIDQPQHF
>TRBV5-5|-|-|TRBJ2-1
TGTGCCAGCAGCTTGGGGACAGTTTACAATGAGCAGTTCTTC
CASSLGTVYNEQFF
>TRBV28|-|-|TRBJ2-5
TGTGCCAGCAGTTTAGAACGGCAAGAGACCCAGTACTTC
CASSLERQETQYF
>TRBV5-5|-|-|TRBJ1-2
TGTGCCAGCAGCTCTCACGGTGTGGATGGCTACACCTTC
CASSSHGVDGYTF
>TRBV11-3|-|TRBD1|TRBJ1-5
TGTGCCAGCAGCTTAGAAGGCCGGGACAGGGACAATCAGCCCCAGCATTTT
CASSLEGRDRDNQPQHF
>TRBV11-2|-|-|TRBJ2-2
TGTGCCAGCAGCCAACTAGGTCCCGGGGAGCTGTTTTTT
CASSQLGPGELFF
>TRBV6-2/TRBV6-3|-|-|TRBJ2-1
TGTGCCAGCAGTTACTTGGGGACACGATCCTTCTTC
CASSYLGTRSFF
>TRBV19|-|TRBD2|TRBJ2-1
TGTGCCAGTAGGTCTAGCGGGATTCACAATGAGCAGTTCTTC
CASRSSGIHNEQFF
>TRBV27|-|TRBD2|TRBJ2-5
TGTGCCAGCAGTTTTGGCAGCGGGGGGGCCCGAGAGACCCAGTACTTC
CASSFGSGGARETQYF
>TRBV5-1|-|-|TRBJ2-5
TGCGCCAGCAGCTTGGCCCAGGGGCAAGAGACCCAGTACTTC
CASSLAQGQETQYF
>TRBV7-9|-|TRBD2|TRBJ2-1
TGTGCCAGCAGCGCCGGGACTAGCGGGAGGGACCGCTACAATGAGCAGTTCTTC
CASSAGTSGRDRYNEQFF
>TRBV4-3|-|TRBD2|TRBJ2-2
TGCGCCAGCAGCCAAGTAGGAGCGGGAGTCTCCGGGGAGCTGTTTTTT
CASSQVGAGVSGELFF
>TRBV6-5|few|TRBD2|TRBJ2-1
TGTGCCAGCAGGTCCGGGACTAGCGGGAGTTGGGAGCAGTTCTTC
CASRSGTSGSWEQFF
>TRBV14|once|TRBD2|TRBJ2-7
TGTGCCAGCAGCCCCCGACTAGCCCCCGCCACCGAGCAGTACTTC
CASSPRLAPATEQYF
>TRBV10-3|-|TRBD2|TRBJ2-1
TGTGCCATCCGAAACCGACGACTAGCGGGAGGTGAGCAGTTCTTC
CAIRNRRLAGGEQFF
>TRBV6-1|-|-|TRBJ2-7
TGTGCCAGCAGTGAAGTATGGGCCCAAAATCGACAGTACTTC
CASSEVWAQNRQYF
>TRBV2|-|TRBD2|TRBJ2-5
TGTGCCAGCAGTGGGGGTAGCGGGGGAGAGGCCCAGTACTTC
CASSGGSGGEAQYF
>TRBV7-3|-|TRBD1|TRBJ1-3
TGTGCCAGCAGCTTCAGCCAGACCTACTACAGGGACAGTCGTGGAAACACCATATATTTT
CASSFSQTYYRDSRGNTIYF
>TRBV27|once|-|TRBJ1-1
TGTGCCAGCAGTTTCGGGGGGGCCGGCACTGAAGCTTTCTTT
CASSFGGAGTEAFF
>TRBV19|-|-|TRBJ1-2
TGTGCCAGTAGTCTCACAGGGAACCCCTATGGCTACACCTTC
CASSLTGNPYGYTF
>TRBV6-4|-|-|TRBJ1-2
TGTGCCAGCACCCTGAACAGGGTCAACTATGGCTACACCTTC
CASTLNRVNYGYTF
>TRBV5-1|-|TRBD1|TRBJ2-2
TGCGCCAGCAGCTACCTGACAGGGGAAATGTCGACCGGGGAGCTGTTTTTT
CASSYLTGEMSTGELFF